The 14 T cell receptor beta chains presented below share a single source sample, sequenced in a study of technical replicates of blood from a handful of donors. The method was immunoSEQ multiplex PCR; TCRdb's version includes in-frame clones alone and lacks a portion of them. Among more than 65,000 clones listed, approximately 94% were seen once. The specimen sequenced was T cells isolated from PBMCs. The receptor source for this set is a human donor in good health.

J is TRBJ2-4 and V is TRBV4-1; maybe TRBD1 (7 bases). Germline V lookup: CDR1 MGHRA, CDR2 YSYEKL. This CDR3 has 17 amino acids. V was shortened by 2 bases and J by 8 bases, with 22 bases between the two germline ends. The CDR3 sequence: CASSQPLTGPRGDIQYF. The CDR3 DNA sequence: TGCGCCAGCAGCCAACCCCTGACAGGCCCCAGGGGGGACATTCAGTACTTC.

This chain connects TRBV4-1 to TRBJ1-2; a weak D match, TRBD1 (5 bases). Trimming cost V 0 bases and J 4 bases, with 15 bases left between them. This CDR3 comprises 16 residues. From germline, CDR1 is MGHRA and CDR2 YSYEKL. The CDR3 sequence is CASSQEGAGLAYGYTF. CDR3 bases: TGCGCCAGCAGCCAAGAAGGGGCAGGGCTGGCCTATGGCTACACCTTC.

In this sample, this clone turned up a few times. This chain connects TRBV7-9 to TRBJ2-5; D is unresolved. Trimming pared 1 base from V and 5 bases from J, leaving 11 bases between. Germline lookup yields CDR1 SEHNR and CDR2 FQNEAQ (reference sequence). The CDR3 has 14 residues. CDR3 DNA: TGTGCCAGCAGCTTAGTTCCTAGGATGGAGACCCAGTACTTC. Residues: CASSLVPRMETQYF.

V is TRBV19 and J is TRBJ2-7; D is ambiguous. The CDR3 loop spans 13 amino acids. V shed 4 bases and J shed 0 bases, with 7 bases lying between them. Germline lookup yields CDR1 LNHDA and CDR2 SQIVND (reference sequence). The CDR3 DNA reads TGTGCCAGTAGTAGAGACTTCTCCTACGAGCAGTACTTC. Amino acids: CASSRDFSYEQYF.

The rearrangement links TRBV28 to TRBJ2-7, with 8 bases aligning to TRBD2. This CDR3 region has 15 residues. With 5 bases clipped from V and 5 bases from J, the junction kept 11 bases outside the gene matches. The germline V gene encodes CDR1 MDHEN and CDR2 SYDVKM. CDR3 coding DNA: TGTGCCAGCAGTGCGGGGGGCAGGGCGCGGGACGAGCAGTACTTC. It codes for CASSAGGRARDEQYF.

The chain has TRBV19 and TRBJ1-2; a possible D gene is TRBD1 (6 bases). Per germline, CDR1 LNHDA and CDR2 SQIVND (reference sequence). The CDR3 consists of 15 residues. Trimming left V 2 bases short and J 7 bases short, with 17 bases between. CDR3 DNA: TGTGCCAGTAGTATAATACGGCAGGGGCAGGGTGGCTACACCTTC. It translates to CASSIIRQGQGGYTF.

V and J are TRBV6-4 and TRBJ1-2, with 7 bases that match TRBD1. Germline lookup yields CDR1 MRHNA and CDR2 SNTAGT. After removal of 2 bases from V and 7 bases from J, the junction contained 7 bases not matched to a gene. The CDR3 contains 14 residues. The CDR3 sequence is CASSDTDRATGYTF. DNA of the CDR3: TGTGCCAGCAGTGACACCGACAGGGCGACTGGCTACACCTTC.

The chain combines TRBV7-8 with TRBJ1-5, with D perhaps TRBD1 (6 bases). Per germline, CDR1 SGHVS and CDR2 FQNEAQ. V was clipped by 1 base and J by 6 bases, with 16 bases between them. The CDR3 loop spans 16 amino acids. CDR3 amino acids: CASSLEATGWSQPQHF. Here the CDR3 DNA reads TGTGCCAGCAGCTTAGAGGCTACAGGGTGGTCTCAGCCCCAGCATTTT. Looking up the rest from reference TRBV7-8 and TRBJ1-5 gives the full variable domain: GAGVSQSPRYKVAKRGQDVALRCDPISGHVSLFWYQQALGQGPEFLTYFQNEAQLDKSGLPSDRFFAERPEGSVSTLKIQRTQQEDSAVYLCASSLEATGWSQPQHFGDGTRLSIL.

The rearrangement links TRBV5-1 to TRBJ1-1; 7 nucleotides match TRBD1. The V segment lost 0 bases and the J segment 6 bases; nucleotides outside the gene matches: 14. The CDR3 has 17 amino acids. Germline lookup yields CDR1 SGHRS and CDR2 YFSETQ. CDR3 DNA: TGCGCCAGCAGCTTGGTGGTGACAGGGAGCGTCTACGCTGAAGCTTTCTTT. This encodes CASSLVVTGSVYAEAFF.

The V gene is TRBV6-6, the J gene TRBJ1-1, with TRBD1 as a possible D gene (6 bases). The ends were cut back, 2 bases at V and 4 bases at J, with 17 bases in the middle. The CDR3 covers 16 residues. CDR1 is MNHNY, CDR2 SVGAGI, per germline (reference sequence). The chain's CDR3 is CASSYGGQGWFTEAFF. The DNA of the CDR3 is TGTGCCAGCAGTTACGGGGGACAAGGGTGGTTCACTGAAGCTTTCTTT.

The rearrangement uses TRBV7-2 and TRBJ2-5; maybe TRBD2 (5 bases). CDR1 is SGHTA and CDR2 is FQGNSA in the germline V gene. The CDR3 length is 15 residues. V was trimmed by 3 bases and J by 5 bases, leaving 16 bases between them. CDR3 nucleotides: TGTGCCAGCAGCTTGGAGACTACTTCCTGGGAGACCCAGTACTTC. This translates into CASSLETTSWETQYF.

This chain uses TRBV11-1 with TRBJ2-2; D is perhaps TRBD1 (6 bases). V was cut by 5 bases and J by 4 bases, with 11 bases left in between. CDR3 size: 14 residues. Germline CDR1 is SGHAT and CDR2 is FQDESV (reference sequence). CDR3 residues: CASSLRQVTGELFF. In DNA, the CDR3 is TGTGCCAGCAGCCTCCGACAGGTCACCGGGGAGCTGTTTTTT.

The chain links TRBV7-3 to TRBJ2-4, with TRBD2 matching over 8 bases. The CDR3 covers 19 residues. Germline V gene data show CDR1 as SGHTA and CDR2 as FQGTGA. V shed 2 bases, J shed 1 base, and the junction held 13 bases outside the gene matches. CDR3 bases: TGTGCCAGCAGCTTATTAGGTCGGGGGGGTCCCTTGGCCAAAAACATTCAGTACTTC. Translated, it gives CASSLLGRGGPLAKNIQYF.

This clone appeared once. The genes are TRBV30 and TRBJ2-7; D not resolved. The CDR3 spans 12 residues. The V end lost 2 bases, the J end lost 0 bases, and 5 bases lay between the germline ends. Germline V gives CDR1 GTSNPN, CDR2 SVGIG (reference sequence). The CDR3 loop is CAWSRSSYEQYF. As DNA, the CDR3 is TGTGCCTGGAGTAGGAGCTCCTACGAGCAGTACTTC.